This TCR beta chain was identified in a study of neurological immune-mediated disorders. Whole-study results and caveats: Private repertoires in all groups were suggested by the finding that expanded clones across subjects shared no CDR3 amino acid sequences. Levels of TCR clonal expansion peaked in HTLV-1-associated myelopathy and reached their lowest in multiple sclerosis, under those of healthy controls.

There are many counts of this clonotype. What it binds is not known. V was pared by 3 bases and J by 0 bases, with 2 bases of the junction left unmatched. Germline V gene lookup returns CDR1 SGHRS and CDR2 YFSETQ. The length of the CDR3 is 15 residues. Described time point: technical triplicate 3. Libraries used 2 million unsorted PBMCs kept frozen in RNAlater. The team produced cDNA through 5'RACE using 10-nucleotide random UMIs. TCRdb reanalysed the 5' RACE reads using MiXCR and keeps one entry per CDR3 protein. The table lists nearly 45,000 distinct CDR3 sequences, roughly 21% of them singletons. This sequence originates from a man aged 55 to 70 with HTLV-1-associated myelopathy (HAM/TSP). The J gene is TRBJ1-1, the V gene TRBV5-1; 10 bases fit TRBD1. The sequenced material came from PBMCs. The CDR3 DNA reads TGCGCCAGCAGCTCGGGACAGGGGATGAACACTGAAGCTTTCTTT. It specifies CASSSGQGMNTEAFF.